Shown below are 28 T cell receptor beta chains from a single sample sequenced in a study of T cell repertoires in cytomegalovirus infection. What these receptors recognize is not known. From the reads, TCRdb called clonotypes with MiXCR, one entry per CDR3 protein. This repertoire shows fewer than 60,000 distinct CDR3 sequences, roughly a fifth found once; its top ten account for over 75%. The sequencing used CD8+ T cells from cultured PBMCs, collected from culture after CMV antigen stimulation. These receptors were collected from a human donor in good health (CMV status not recorded). Some clones in this sample may be carry-over from other donors' samples.

Only a few counts were recorded for this clonotype. V and J are TRBV28 and TRBJ1-2; D is undetermined. The V gene's germline CDR1 is MDHEN and CDR2 SYDVKM. Deletions cut 1 base from V and 0 bases from J, with 15 bases between. CDR3 length: 17 amino acids. CDR3 DNA: TGTGCCAGCAGTTTATTGCGGGATCCAGAAGCTAACTATGGCTACACCTTC. This gives the protein CASSLLRDPEANYGYTF.

The chain carries TRBV27 and TRBJ2-1; a possible D gene is TRBD2 (7 bases). Trimming cost V 8 bases and J 8 bases, with 19 bases left between them. The germline CDR1 and CDR2 sequences are MNHEY and SMNVEV (reference sequence). The CDR3 consists of 14 residues. CDR3 in DNA: TGTGCCAGCGGAGAGGGGGGGCGAGCGGATGAGCAGTTCTTC. Protein: CASGEGGRADEQFF.

This clonotype was counted a single time. V and J are TRBV2 and TRBJ1-5; no definite D call. V lost 4 bases and J 3 bases, leaving 7 bases between the germline ends. The CDR3 is 13 residues long. Germline values: CDR1 SNHLY, CDR2 FYNNEI. The CDR3 sequence: CASSARYNQPQHF. In DNA form, the CDR3 reads TGTGCCAGCAGTGCCAGATACAATCAGCCCCAGCATTTT. The whole variable domain, remainder taken from reference TRBV2 and TRBJ1-5, is EPEVTQTPSHQVTQMGQEVILRCVPISNHLYFYWYRQILGQKVEFLVSFYNNEISEKSEIFDDQFSVERPDGSNFTLKIRSTKLEDSAMYFCASSARYNQPQHFGDGTRLSIL.

This clonotype was observed a few times. J is TRBJ1-1 and V is TRBV19; 11 bases match TRBD1. Germline V gene sequence: CDR1 LNHDA, CDR2 SQIVND (reference sequence). The V and J ends lost 7 bases and 5 bases, in that order; junction bases with no gene match: 9. This CDR3 spans 15 amino acids. CDR3 sequence (DNA): TGTGCCAGTACTCGCGGACAGGGGGCTTGGACTGAAGCTTTCTTT. This translates into CASTRGQGAWTEAFF.

This clonotype was seen more than once but under ten times. CDR3 protein: CASSPEQSNQPQHF. The CDR3 DNA sequence: TGCGCCAGCAGCCCGGAACAAAGCAATCAGCCCCAGCATTTT. The chain recombines TRBV4-1 with TRBJ1-5; D not resolved. This CDR3 comprises 14 residues. V lost 4 bases to trimming and J lost 1 base, with 8 bases between them. CDR1 is MGHRA, CDR2 YSYEKL, per germline.

This clonotype was counted between two and nine times. V usage is TRBV6-5 and J usage is TRBJ2-3, with D perhaps given as TRBD1 or TRBD2 (5 bases each). Germline CDR1 reads MNHEY; CDR2 reads SVGAGI. CDR3 length equals 16 residues. With 6 bases removed from V and 4 bases from J, the gap between germline ends came to 20 bases. The DNA of the CDR3 is TGTGCCAGCAGGCGTAGGGACCAAGTATTCGCAGATACGCAGTATTTT. Translated, it gives CASRRRDQVFADTQYF.

This rearrangement joins TRBV7-8 to TRBJ2-4; D ambiguous. Trimming removed 6 bases from V and 10 bases from J, with 10 bases in between. CDR3 size: 11 residues. Germline values: CDR1 SGHVS, CDR2 FQNEAQ. Here the CDR3 reads CASRMNRIQYF. CDR3 sequence (DNA): TGTGCCAGCAGGATGAATAGGATTCAGTACTTC.

This clonotype has only a few counts. The chain is built from TRBV7-8 and TRBJ2-2, with a tentative D call TRBD2 (6 bases). The CDR3 totals 16 residues. Trimming removed 0 bases at V and 1 base at J, with 9 bases between. Germline CDR1 reads SGHVS; CDR2 reads FQNEAQ. CDR3 nucleotides: TGTGCCAGCAGCTTAGCCAACGGGGGGAACACCGGGGAGCTGTTTTTT. This sequence encodes CASSLANGGNTGELFF.

V is TRBV5-5 and J is TRBJ2-7; 8 nucleotides match TRBD1. J lost 3 bases, V lost 0 bases, and 2 bases had no gene match. Germline CDR1 is SGHKS and CDR2 is YYEKEE (reference sequence). The CDR3 spans 14 residues. This CDR3 is CASSLGQGHYEQYF. The CDR3 DNA reads as TGTGCCAGCAGCTTGGGACAGGGGCACTACGAGCAGTACTTC.

J is TRBJ1-1 and V is TRBV29-1; possibly TRBD1 for D (5 bases). Germline CDR1 is SQVTM and CDR2 is ANQGSEA. The CDR3 is 15 amino acids. Trimming left V 5 bases short and J 1 base short, with 17 bases between. CDR3: CSVFTSGGSNTEAFF. The CDR3 bases are TGCAGCGTTTTTACCTCTGGGGGGTCGAACACTGAAGCTTTCTTT.

This chain links TRBV7-6 with TRBJ2-7; D not resolved. Germline V gives CDR1 SGHVS, CDR2 FNYEAQ. The CDR3 runs to 15 residues. V was pared by 0 bases and J by 5 bases, with 14 bases between. The CDR3 is CASSLAGQVPNEQYF. The CDR3 coding sequence is TGTGCCAGCAGCTTAGCGGGCCAGGTCCCCAACGAGCAGTACTTC.

The chain combines TRBV6-2 or TRBV6-3 with TRBJ2-3, with a tentative D call TRBD2 (6 bases). The CDR3 has 13 amino acids. CDR1 and CDR2 from the germline V gene are MNHEY and SVGEGT. Between the trimmed V and J ends, which lost 9 bases and 3 bases, there was a span of 13 bases. The CDR3 loop reads CASWRAGTDTQYF. The CDR3 nucleotides read TGTGCCAGTTGGAGGGCTGGGACAGATACGCAGTATTTT.

This clonotype has only a few counts. The chain couples TRBV6-2 or TRBV6-3 to TRBJ1-1; no definite D call. CDR3 length: 17 residues. V was trimmed by 9 bases and J by 1 base, leaving 24 bases between them. Germline lookup yields CDR1 MNHEY and CDR2 SVGEGT. The CDR3 loop is CASLLSALELGNTEAFF. CDR3 in DNA: TGTGCCAGTCTCTTATCGGCCCTTGAATTGGGGAACACTGAAGCTTTCTTT.

This clonotype was counted many times. The chain couples TRBV12-3 or TRBV12-4 to TRBJ2-2, with TRBD2 as a possible D gene (6 bases). The CDR3 contains 14 residues. The V and J ends lost 3 bases and 2 bases respectively, with 7 bases between them. The CDR3 spells CASSFGGNTGELFF. The CDR3 nucleotides are TGTGCCAGCAGTTTCGGGGGAAACACCGGGGAGCTGTTTTTT.

This clonotype turned up a few times. J is TRBJ1-4 and V is TRBV20-1, with 8 bases aligning to TRBD1. The junction had 7 bases not matched to a gene; V was cut back by 0 bases and J by 1 base. This CDR3 is 17 amino acids long. Looked up from germline, CDR1 is DFQATT and CDR2 is SNEGSKA (reference sequence). The CDR3: CSARDLTGGQTNEKLFF. The CDR3 DNA sequence: TGCAGTGCTAGAGATCTAACAGGGGGGCAAACTAATGAAAAACTGTTTTTT.

This clonotype was counted a few times. This chain uses TRBV6-6 with TRBJ1-1, with TRBD1 matching over 7 bases. The germline V gene encodes CDR1 MNHNY and CDR2 SVGAGI (reference sequence). The CDR3 length is 13 residues. J was trimmed by 6 bases and V by 2 bases; bases with no gene match: 3. As DNA, the CDR3 is TGTGCCAGCAGTTACCAGGGGGAGCCTGAAGCTTTCTTT. Encoded protein: CASSYQGEPEAFF.

This clonotype was counted only a few times. The genes are TRBV7-9 and TRBJ2-7, with TRBD2 matching over 7 bases. Germline loops: CDR1 SEHNR, CDR2 FQNEAQ (reference sequence). With 8 bases clipped from V and 0 bases from J, the junction kept 16 bases outside the gene matches. The CDR3 is 17 residues long. The CDR3 loop is CASGSIMSGVSSYEQYF. The CDR3 nucleotides are TGTGCCAGCGGATCAATAATGAGCGGGGTAAGCTCCTACGAGCAGTACTTC.

V usage is TRBV11-2 and J usage is TRBJ2-3; D possibly uses TRBD1 or TRBD2 (5 bases each). Per the germline V gene, CDR1 is SGHAT and CDR2 is FQNNGV. Trimming pared 1 base from V and 4 bases from J, leaving 18 bases between. The CDR3 is 17 amino acids. CDR3 loop: CASSLAFRGVPADTQYF. CDR3 nucleotide sequence: TGTGCCAGCAGCTTAGCCTTTCGAGGGGTTCCGGCAGATACGCAGTATTTT.

The chain links TRBV10-2 to TRBJ1-1; 7 nucleotides align to TRBD1. V lost 10 bases, J lost 6 bases, and 8 bases stayed unmatched. CDR1 WSHSY and CDR2 SAAADI come from the germline V gene. The CDR3 runs 12 residues. The CDR3 DNA reads as TGCGCCACCAATGGGGACAGACCTGAAGCTTTCTTT. This encodes CATNGDRPEAFF.

This chain links TRBV5-1 with TRBJ2-2; D could derive from TRBD1 or TRBD2 (6 bases each). Germline CDR1 is SGHRS and CDR2 is YFSETQ. The CDR3 covers 17 residues. V was cut by 1 base and J by 0 bases, with 13 bases left in between. CDR3 nucleotide sequence: TGCGCCAGCAGCTTGAACGGTAGGGGGGCGAACACCGGGGAGCTGTTTTTT. Translation gives CASSLNGRGANTGELFF.

The CDR3 loop reads CASSRYSGETQYF. The CDR3, as DNA: TGTGCCAGCAGCCGGTACAGTGGGGAGACCCAGTACTTC. This sequence joins TRBV7-6 and TRBJ2-5; no clear D gene. Germline loops: CDR1 SGHVS, CDR2 FNYEAQ. Trimming removed 5 bases from V and 5 bases from J, with 12 bases in between. The CDR3 runs to 13 residues.

The chain combines TRBV27 with TRBJ2-7, with D perhaps TRBD2 (5 bases). The V gene's germline CDR1 is MNHEY and CDR2 SMNVEV (reference sequence). The CDR3 sequence is 16 residues long. The V end was cut by 0 bases, the J end by 0 bases, with 12 bases between. As DNA, the CDR3 is TGTGCCAGCAGTTTATCGTCGGGGTTGGTCTCCTACGAGCAGTACTTC. Translation: CASSLSSGLVSYEQYF.

The chain employs TRBV19 and TRBJ1-2, with a possible D match to TRBD1 (6 bases). V shed 7 bases and J shed 5 bases, with 26 bases lying between them. The CDR3 covers 17 residues. Germline CDR1 reads LNHDA; CDR2 reads SQIVND (reference sequence). CDR3 sequence (DNA): TGTGCCAGTATTATCAATACAGGGTGGAAAGGACCATATGGCTACACCTTC. This codes for CASIINTGWKGPYGYTF.

The chain has TRBV7-8 and TRBJ2-1; unclear D gene. Trimming took 0 bases from V and 9 from J, leaving 9 bases between them. The CDR3 runs to 13 residues. Per germline, CDR1 SGHVS and CDR2 FQNEAQ. The CDR3, as DNA: TGTGCCAGCAGCTTAGCGGGTGACGTTGAGCAGTTCTTC. This translates into CASSLAGDVEQFF.

With regard to this clonotype: At one end, the junction sequence differs from germline, possibly due to a read error. The chain couples TRBV7-2 to TRBJ1-2, with unresolved D. In germline, CDR1 is SGHTA, CDR2 FQGNSA. The CDR3 has 10 amino acids. The CDR3 sequence: CASSPQDGIF. The DNA of the CDR3 is TGTGCCAGCAGCCCCCAGGACGGAATCTTC.

The chain joins TRBV12-3 or TRBV12-4 to TRBJ2-7; D is ambiguous. The CDR3 extends over 15 amino acids. Trimming left V 1 base short and J 2 bases short, with 12 bases between. The CDR3 DNA reads as TGTGCCAGCAGTTTAGACATCGGAGCGACCTACGAGCAGTACTTC. Its translation: CASSLDIGATYEQYF.

V is TRBV27 and J is TRBJ2-7, with D maybe TRBD2 (5 bases). Germline V CDR1 and CDR2: MNHEY, SMNVEV (reference sequence). The CDR3 runs 14 residues. V was shortened by 3 bases and J by 6 bases, with 15 bases between the two germline ends. The CDR3 region has the DNA TGTGCCAGCAGTTTTGTGTCGGAGGCCGCCGAGCAGTACTTC. This sequence encodes CASSFVSEAAEQYF.

V gene TRBV6-6 combines with J gene TRBJ1-1; 9 bases are shared with TRBD1. Losses at the gene ends were 5 bases for V and 3 bases for J; bases not matched to a gene: 10. Germline CDR1 reads MNHNY; CDR2 reads SVGAGI (reference sequence). The CDR3 contains 16 residues. CDR3 in amino acids: CASSTGQGRIDTEAFF. In DNA, the CDR3 is TGTGCCAGCAGTACTGGACAGGGGAGGATTGACACTGAAGCTTTCTTT.